This TCR beta chain emerged from a study of blood T cells in healthy people across ages. In germline, CDR1 is SEHNR, CDR2 FQNEAQ (reference sequence). V was cut by 3 bases and J by 3 bases, with 11 bases left in between. The CDR3 runs 14 residues. Together with a sample-barcoded 5' primer, a J-beta primer mix was included in a second PCR lasting about 7 to 11 cycles. Each CDR3 protein gets one entry after TCRdb re-called the 5' RACE reads with MiXCR. The data show 1.5 million to 2 million distinct CDR3 sequences, over 25% seen once. This clonotype has only a few counts. This TCR was sampled from a woman in her thirties in good health. The gene calls are TRBV7-9 and TRBJ1-2; TRBD1 is a possible D gene (5 bases). Sequenced sample: blood. The chain's CDR3 is CASSFPGRDYGYTF. The CDR3 nucleotides read TGTGCCAGCAGCTTCCCAGGGAGGGACTATGGCTACACCTTC.